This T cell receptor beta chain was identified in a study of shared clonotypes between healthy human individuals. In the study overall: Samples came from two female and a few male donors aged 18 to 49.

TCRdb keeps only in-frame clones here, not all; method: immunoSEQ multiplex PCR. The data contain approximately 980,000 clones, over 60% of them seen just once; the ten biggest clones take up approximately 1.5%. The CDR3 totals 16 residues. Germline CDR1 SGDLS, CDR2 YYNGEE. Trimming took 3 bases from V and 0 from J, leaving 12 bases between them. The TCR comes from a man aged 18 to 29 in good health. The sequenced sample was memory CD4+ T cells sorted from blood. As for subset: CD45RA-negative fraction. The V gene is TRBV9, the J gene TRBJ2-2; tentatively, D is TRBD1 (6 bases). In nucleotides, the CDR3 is TGTGCCAGCAGCGAAGGGACATTCGCGAACACCGGGGAGCTGTTTTTT. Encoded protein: CASSEGTFANTGELFF. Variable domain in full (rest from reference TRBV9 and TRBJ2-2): DSGVTQTPKHLITATGQRVTLRCSPRSGDLSVYWYQQSLDQGLQFLIQYYNGEERAKGNILERFSAQQFPDLHSELNLSSLELGDSALYFCASSEGTFANTGELFFGEGSRLTVL.